What follows describes a single TCR beta chain. This CDR3 has 20 amino acids. V shed 4 bases and J 8 bases; nucleotides not matched to a gene: 17. Germline V gene lookup returns CDR1 MNHEY and CDR2 SVGEGT. The sample belongs to a study of human T cells and chemical hapten exposure. The overall study: TCR yields per sample varied, mainly owing to small pooled library volume differences.

Time point meaning: healthy volunteer bleed at 2 weeks. Unfractionated whole blood was the source from which total RNA was extracted. Unique molecular identifiers were affixed to discrete cDNA molecules within the library. TCRdb recomputed calls from the RACE reads with MiXCR, one row per CDR3 protein. The sample yields approximately 90,000 distinct CDR3 sequences, roughly 8% seen once. The chain is built from TRBV6-2 or TRBV6-3 and TRBJ2-1; 16 nucleotides agree with TRBD2. Sequences were obtained from whole blood. The receptor's source is a female donor in good health. Some clones in this sample may be carry-over from other donors' samples. In DNA form, the CDR3 reads TGTGCCAGCAGTTCGCACCCGGGACTAGCGGGAGGGCCAGGTGTCGATGAGCAGTTCTTC. As protein: CASSSHPGLAGGPGVDEQFF.